Described below is a single T cell receptor (beta chain) sequence and its context. Other DNA sequences in this sample translate to the same CDR3. The CDR3 length is 14 residues. CDR1 LNHDA and CDR2 SQIVND come from the germline V gene (reference sequence). J gave up 0 bases and V 6 bases, and 2 bases lay outside the gene matches. Clones were read by immunoSEQ multiplex PCR, and TCRdb kept only the in-frame ones, dropping some. The data show about 130,000 clones, 85% seen once. This specimen belongs to a study of blood T cell repertoires in COVID-19. As for the study in general: Sources were T cells, B-cell-depleted T cells, or PBMCs; the material itself was cDNA or gDNA.

This receptor was obtained from a man of 80 years or more with active or convalescent COVID-19. The chain is built from TRBV19 and TRBJ1-1, with 9 bases identical to TRBD1. The sample was peripheral blood. In DNA, the CDR3 is TGTGCCAGTAGCCGGACAGGGGTGAACACTGAAGCTTTCTTT. It codes for CASSRTGVNTEAFF.